Reported below is one TCR beta chain. The antigen remains undetermined. Trimming took 3 bases from V and 4 from J, leaving 13 bases between them. The CDR3 sequence is 14 residues long. CDR1 MNHEY and CDR2 SMNVEV come from the germline V gene (reference sequence). This sample was taken from a study of tumor-infiltrating lymphocytes in localized non-small cell lung cancer. Regarding the study as a whole: Recurrence-free survival showed no association with tumor T-cell fraction. No T-cell fraction difference was seen between IM1 and IM2 tumors.

Generated by immunoSEQ multiplex PCR, the TCRdb table keeps only in-frame clones and is missing some. The sample consists of about 12,000 clones, 86% of them appearing once. This chain connects TRBV27 to TRBJ2-7; TRBD1 might be the D (5 bases). The sequence came from a human donor with non-small cell lung cancer. The sequencing sample was made of lung tumor tissue. The CDR3, as DNA: TGTGCCAGCAGTTTGACTGGCAGGGCATACGAGCAGTACTTC. Translated, it gives CASSLTGRAYEQYF.